Listed below are T cell receptor beta chains from one sample, sequenced in a study of blood T cell repertoires in COVID-19. The method was immunoSEQ multiplex PCR; TCRdb's version includes in-frame clones alone and lacks a portion of them. Of approximately 85,000 clones listed, roughly 92% were seen once; the top ten hold under 7.5%. Sequencing was carried out using peripheral blood. The receptor source for this set is a woman aged 60-75 years with active COVID-19. Both conserved end residues are part of each CDR3. Fields, in order: D gene, J gene, clone size, CDR3 length, V gene, CDR3 DNA, CDR3 protein. D genes are given only for firm matches. The listing skips clone size in some rows; elsewhere it reads once, few, many or a size class.

TRBD1,TRBJ2-3,-,15,TRBV9,TGTGCCAGCAGCGTAGGGACAGGGTCCACAGATACGCAGTATTTT,CASSVGTGSTDTQYF
TRBD1,TRBJ1-2,-,12,TRBV28,TGTGCCAGCAGCCGGGACAGGGTGCGCTACACCTTC,CASSRDRVRYTF
TRBD1,TRBJ1-1,-,16,TRBV14,TGTGCCAGCAAAGCGATAGGGACAGGCTTGAACACTGAAGCTTTCTTT,CASKAIGTGLNTEAFF
TRBD2,TRBJ2-1,once,19,TRBV13,TGTGCCAGCAGCTCCCCCCCAAAGCGGGGGGTCAGCTCCTACAATGAGCAGTTCTTC,CASSSPPKRGVSSYNEQFF
-,TRBJ1-5,once,20,TRBV21-1,TGTGCCAGCAGCAAAGGGGAGGGGACAGGGGCGAAGTGGGACAATCAGCCCCAGCATTTT,CASSKGEGTGAKWDNQPQHF
-,TRBJ1-1,once,13,TRBV28,TGTGCCAGCAGTTCAACAGTGAACACTGAAGCTTTCTTT,CASSSTVNTEAFF
-,TRBJ1-6,-,14,TRBV28,TGTGCCAGCAGTTTGGGACACGATAATTCACCCCTCCACTTT,CASSLGHDNSPLHF
-,TRBJ2-4,-,17,TRBV18,TGTGCCAGCTCACCACTCACGGGACACCTAGCCAAAAACATTCAGTACTTC,CASSPLTGHLAKNIQYF
TRBD1,TRBJ1-2,-,14,TRBV5-1,TGCGCCAGCAGTGGTACGGCAGGGGGCACGGGCTACACCTTC,CASSGTAGGTGYTF
-,TRBJ1-2,-,11,TRBV10-3,TGTGCCATCGGGGAGGCCTATGGCTACACCTTC,CAIGEAYGYTF
-,TRBJ1-1,-,12,TRBV3-1/TRBV3-2,TGTGCCAGCAGCCAAGCTGACACTGAAGCTTTCTTT,CASSQADTEAFF
TRBD1,TRBJ2-1,once,14,TRBV10-2,TGCGCCAGCTTGGGACAGGGGGCCAACAATGAGCAGTTCTTC,CASLGQGANNEQFF
TRBD1,TRBJ1-1,-,15,TRBV28,TGTGCCAGCAGTTTATTATGGACAGGGCGAACTGAAGCTTTCTTT,CASSLLWTGRTEAFF
-,TRBJ2-5,-,13,TRBV10-1,TGCGCCAGCGCCCGGCACCCCGGGGAGACCCAGTACTTC,CASARHPGETQYF
-,TRBJ1-1,-,14,TRBV19,TGTGCCAGTAGTATTGGGGTAGCGGATGCTGAAGCTTTCTTT,CASSIGVADAEAFF
-,TRBJ1-1,-,12,TRBV18,TGTGCCAGCTCGGGGGGGGGCACTGAAGCTTTCTTT,CASSGGGTEAFF
-,TRBJ1-2,-,14,TRBV11-2,TGTGCCAGCAGCCACCCAGAAGGGAGGGGAGGCTACACCTTC,CASSHPEGRGGYTF
-,TRBJ1-2,-,13,TRBV15,TGTGCCACCAGCACCGGTGGAGGGTCTGGCTACACCTTC,CATSTGGGSGYTF
TRBD2,TRBJ2-1,-,19,TRBV3-1/TRBV3-2,TGTGCCAGCAGCCAAGATGGGTATGTATCTAGCGGGAGATCTAATGAGCAGTTCTTC,CASSQDGYVSSGRSNEQFF
-,TRBJ2-1,-,13,TRBV3-1/TRBV3-2,TGTGCCAGCAGCCAAGCCCGAGGAGTTGAGCAGTTCTTC,CASSQARGVEQFF
TRBD2,TRBJ2-5,-,16,TRBV11-2,TGTGCCAGCAGCTTAGAGGGCGGGAGGGCCTCAGAGACCCAGTACTTC,CASSLEGGRASETQYF
TRBD1,TRBJ2-7,-,14,TRBV7-9,TGTGCCAGCAGCATGGGACAGGGGCCGTACGAGCAGTACTTC,CASSMGQGPYEQYF
TRBD1,TRBJ2-5,-,16,TRBV28,TGTGCCAGCAGTGCCTCCGGGACAGGGGGCGGGAAGACCCAGTACTTC,CASSASGTGGGKTQYF
TRBD2,TRBJ2-2,-,16,TRBV9,TGTGCCAGCAGCGTAGGGGTAGCGGGAGGGACCGGGGAGCTGTTTTTT,CASSVGVAGGTGELFF
-,TRBJ1-5,-,15,TRBV7-9,TGTGCCAGCAGCTTAGGACAGACTGACAATCAGCCCCAGCATTTT,CASSLGQTDNQPQHF
-,TRBJ1-1,-,14,TRBV6-2/TRBV6-3,TGTGCCAGCAGTTACATCCTAGACAGCACTGAAGCTTTCTTT,CASSYILDSTEAFF
TRBD2,TRBJ2-1,-,16,TRBV28,TGTGCCAGCAGTGGCATAGCGGGGGAATCCTACAATGAGCAGTTCTTC,CASSGIAGESYNEQFF
-,TRBJ2-1,-,15,TRBV6-5,TGTGCCAGCAGCGGGGACTGGAGCTCCTACAATGAGCAGTTCTTC,CASSGDWSSYNEQFF
TRBD2,TRBJ2-1,-,17,TRBV5-4,TGTGCCAGCAGCTTGGGAGCTAGCGGGAGATGGGACAATGAGCAGTTCTTC,CASSLGASGRWDNEQFF
-,TRBJ1-2,-,13,TRBV25-1,TGTGCCAGCAGTGAGGTCTTCGAGGGTGGCTACACCTTC,CASSEVFEGGYTF
TRBD1,TRBJ1-3,-,14,TRBV28,TGTGCCAGCAGTTCTGGACAGGGGAGAAACACCATATATTTT,CASSSGQGRNTIYF
-,TRBJ2-7,-,11,TRBV20-1,TGCAGTGCTGTTCCCGCGAGCGAGCAGTACTTC,CSAVPASEQYF
-,TRBJ1-1,-,16,TRBV27,TGTGCCAGCAGTCCTCATTCGGGACACTCGGGGACTGAAGCTTTCTTT,CASSPHSGHSGTEAFF
TRBD1,TRBJ1-2,once,14,TRBV5-1,TGCGCCAGCAGCTCGACAGGGGGCGACTATGGCTACACCTTC,CASSSTGGDYGYTF
TRBD1,TRBJ1-4,-,15,TRBV19,TGTGCCAGCACGGGACAGATGACAACTAATGAAAAACTGTTTTTT,CASTGQMTTNEKLFF
-,TRBJ1-4,once,13,TRBV6-5,TGTGCCAGCAGTTACGGAGCTAATGAAAAACTGTTTTTT,CASSYGANEKLFF
TRBD2,TRBJ2-2,-,15,TRBV24-1,TGTGCCACCAGTGATTTGTGGGAGGGGACCGGGGAGCTGTTTTTT,CATSDLWEGTGELFF
TRBD1,TRBJ2-1,-,15,TRBV28,TGTGCCAGCAGCTCGGACAGGGGTGACTACAATGAGCAGTTCTTC,CASSSDRGDYNEQFF